This TCR beta chain emerged from a study of CD8+ T cells in alopecia areata (dated by TCRdb to the late 2010s). For the study in its entirety: Skin from C3H/HeJ donors with spontaneous alopecia (about 6-12 months old) was grafted onto female C3H/HeJ recipients aged about 6-10 weeks. RNA was obtained with the PAXgene miRNA kit for fixed scalp, the miRNeasy kit for PBMCs, and the RNeasy kit for mouse skin. High-throughput TCRbeta sequencing was used to examine T cell clonal expansion in alopecia areata in both the C3H/HeJ mouse model and human patients. Scalp clonality was compared among normal scalp (n=4), patchy alopecia areata scalp (n=8), and alopecia totalis/universalis scalp (n=8). immunoSEQ multiplex PCR using 35 Vbeta forward primers and 13 Jbeta reverse primers was used to amplify TCRbeta CDR3 regions. In humans, TCRbeta sequencing was performed on scalp tissue and on sorted CD4+ and CD8+ peripheral blood T cells from healthy controls and from patients with patchy or totalis/universalis alopecia areata. Beyond this particular receptor, the publication reports: TCR sequences shared between patients were less clear than in mice, possibly partly because of HLA diversity in the patient population. Compared with normal scalp, lesional scalp, particularly in alopecia totalis/universalis, had higher clonality and more expanded CD8+ clones, which suggests antigenic drive. Unlike mouse skin, where gammadelta T cells dominate, normal human skin contains resident alphabeta T cells that get sequenced too, which complicates analysis of the scalp TCR repertoire.

There are 15 amino acids in the CDR3, from cysteine to phenylalanine inclusive. Part of the CDR3 DNA is given, 33 bases translated from base 1. The germline V end is reduced by 0 bases and the J end by 4 bases; junction bases left unmatched: 0. In the germline V gene (reference sequence), CDR1 corresponds to NSQYPW and CDR2 to LRSPGD. This clone occurred many times. Its antigen target is currently unknown. Note that gene names and germline sequences for this receptor are mouse ones. Read sequence stops 4 residues before the CDR3 end, and the germline J gene provides the missing end. Other DNA sequences in the same sample also yield this CDR3. Library preparation was by the immunoSEQ multiplex PCR assay. To provide template for TCR sequencing, every sample had RNA extracted and reverse transcribed into cDNA. SuperScript III was used for first-strand cDNA synthesis, primed with a 2:1 mix of oligo-dT and random hexamers. Amplification bias was assessed with a synthetic immune receptor repertoire, and residual bias was removed computationally. Sequencing of the libraries was done on Illumina HiSeq using 60 bp reads that spanned the CDR3 and were read from J toward V. As for the original processing: Raw reads were preprocessed for error removal, and CDR3 was defined according to IMGT conventions as running from the conserved cysteine to phenylalanine. Clonality was calculated as 1 minus Shannon entropy normalized by log2 of the number of productive unique TCRs. Scalp TCRbeta sequences were cross-referenced with sorted blood CD4 and CD8 repertoires so that the CD4 or CD8 identity of scalp clones could be inferred. This is the immuneACCESS table as TCRdb keeps it, with only in-frame sequences that have V and J called. A part of the clones is gone; compared with another copy, unresolved V genes explain less than half, and the rest is unexplained. From that table come the V and J calls and clone size; the DNA was used to work out D and trimming. In this sample the table shows around 300,000 clones, and no singletons are among them. The ten largest clones capture 1.2% of the sample.

Cells from pooled mouse cutaneous lymph nodes were stained for CD4, CD8alpha, NKG2D, NKG2ACE and other markers and then sorted on a BD Influx. The sequence came from a C3H/HeJ mouse with alopecia areata. For this strain, the MHC haplotype is H2-k. The sequenced material came from CD4+ T cells sorted from a lymph node. The receptor chain draws on TRBV1 and TRBJ2-2, with 9 middle bases fitting TRBD2. The CDR3: CTCSADWGGTGQLYF. Partial CDR3 DNA: TGCACCTGCAGTGCAGACTGGGGGGGCACCGGG. Full variable domain (CDR3 extended with the reference TRBV1 and TRBJ2-2 proteins): VTLLEQNPRWRLVPRGQAVNLRCILKNSQYPWMSWYQQDLQKQLQWLFTLRSPGDKEVKSLPGADYLATRVTDTELRLQVANMSQGRTLYCTCSADWGGTGQLYFGEGSKLTVL.